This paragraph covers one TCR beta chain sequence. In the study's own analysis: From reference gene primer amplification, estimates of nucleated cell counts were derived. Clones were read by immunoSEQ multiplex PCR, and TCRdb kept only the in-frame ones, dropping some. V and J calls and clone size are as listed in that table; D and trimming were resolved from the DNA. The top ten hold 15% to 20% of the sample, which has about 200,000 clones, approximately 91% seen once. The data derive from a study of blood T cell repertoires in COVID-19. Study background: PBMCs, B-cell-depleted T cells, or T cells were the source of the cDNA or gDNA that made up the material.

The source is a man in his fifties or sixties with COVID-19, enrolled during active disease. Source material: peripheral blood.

CDR3 protein: CASSPGWGSNSPLHF. The CDR3, as DNA: TGTGCCAGCAGCCCGGGGTGGGGTTCGAATTCACCCCTCCACTTT. The V and J genes are TRBV3-1 (or the pseudogene TRBV3-2) and TRBJ1-6, with D uncertain. This CDR3 is 15 amino acids long. Trimming stripped 4 bases from V and 7 bases from J, with 14 bases between. Germline CDR1 reads LGHDT; CDR2 reads YNNKEL (reference sequence).